This T cell receptor (beta chain) was found in a study of T cell responses to AZD1222 COVID-19 vaccine. General observations from the study: A reported finding is that nearly half of spike-specific TCRs target unmutated variant regions. Repertoire sampling was restricted to post-peak T cell response timepoints. Vaccination with two AZD1222 doses was followed by a rise in Spike-specific TCR breadth and depth.

Worth noting for this clone: What it binds is not known.

Method: immunoSEQ multiplex PCR; TCRdb's copy keeps in-frame clones and lacks some. The sample includes about 140,000 clones, about nine tenths of them seen just once. The V and J ends lost 0 bases and 7 bases, in that order; junction bases with no gene match: 3. CDR3 length equals 15 residues. Per germline, CDR1 MRHNA and CDR2 SNTAGT. Second-dose recipients at about 4 or about 12 weeks were treated as one pooled group. The receptor's source is an adult who received the AZD1222 COVID-19 vaccine. V usage is TRBV6-4 and J usage is TRBJ2-1; 10 bases fit TRBD2. Sequences were derived from peripheral blood, sampled 28 days after the second AZD1222 dose. CDR3 sequence reads: CASSDSASGSNEQFF. CDR3 coding DNA: TGTGCCAGCAGTGACTCTGCTAGCGGGAGTAATGAGCAGTTCTTC.